These T cell receptor beta chains were read from a single sample in a study of T cells in Graves' hyperthyroidism and ophthalmopathy. Each CDR3 protein is one row after TCRdb ran MiXCR on the multiplex PCR reads. The sample contains about 840,000 distinct CDR3 sequences, more than 30% of which appear only once. The sample was blood. The receptor set was obtained from a man aged 18 to 30 with Graves' hyperthyroidism. The CDR3 runs from the conserved cysteine through the conserved F or W. D genes are given only for firm matches. Expanded clones get a size class; other rows say once, few or many, or leave the size out.

J gene,V gene,D gene,clone size,CDR3 DNA,CDR3 protein
TRBJ2-2,TRBV5-5,-,-,TGTGCCAGCAGCTTGCGACAGGCGAACACCGGGGAGCTGTTTTTT,CASSLRQANTGELFF
TRBJ1-5,TRBV7-2,-,few,TGTGCCAGCAGCCTAACAGGATTCGATCAGCCCCAGCATTTT,CASSLTGFDQPQHF
TRBJ2-7,TRBV5-1,-,-,TGCGCCAGCAGCTTGGGAGATGCCTACGAGCAGTACTTC,CASSLGDAYEQYF
TRBJ1-4,TRBV19,-,-,TGTGCCAGTAAAGACAGCATGGGACTTAATGAAAAACTGTTTTTT,CASKDSMGLNEKLFF
TRBJ1-2,TRBV7-3,TRBD1,few,TGTGCCAGCAGCATCGACAGGGAAAGGGACTACACCTTC,CASSIDRERDYTF
TRBJ1-5,TRBV6-5,TRBD1,-,TGTGCCAGCAGATCTGACAGGGATGATCAGCCCCAGCATTTT,CASRSDRDDQPQHF
TRBJ1-5,TRBV7-9,-,-,TGCGCCAGCAGCCATCCAGGGGAAAATCAGCCCCAGCATTTT,CASSHPGENQPQHF
TRBJ1-4,TRBV29-1,-,many,TGCAGCGCGTCCGGGGGGCACAGAACTAATGAAAAACTGTTTTTT,CSASGGHRTNEKLFF
TRBJ1-6,TRBV10-3,TRBD1,few,TGTGCCATCAGCTCCGGGACAGGGTTAGGATATAATTCACCCCTCCACTTT,CAISSGTGLGYNSPLHF
TRBJ2-7,TRBV29-1,TRBD2,-,TGCAGCGTTGAGCTGAGACTAGCGGTTTCGCGCGAGCAGTACTTC,CSVELRLAVSREQYF
TRBJ2-5,TRBV5-4,TRBD2,-,TGCGCCAGCAGCCAAGAACTAGCGGGAGGGCTTTCAAGGGCGGGAGAGACCCAGTACTTC,CASSQELAGGLSRAGETQYF
TRBJ2-7,TRBV11-3,TRBD1,few,TGTGCCAGCGCAACGTGGTCGGGGACAGGGTTCTACGAGCAGTACTTC,CASATWSGTGFYEQYF
TRBJ1-3,TRBV7-8,-,once,TGCGCCAGCAGCCAAGATCCGGGGACGGTGAAGGCTGGAAACACCATATATTTT,CASSQDPGTVKAGNTIYF
TRBJ1-2,TRBV15,TRBD1,-,TGTGCCACCAGCAGCGAAGGGACAGGTCTCTATGGCTACACCTTC,CATSSEGTGLYGYTF
TRBJ2-5,TRBV10-3,-,many,TGTGCCATCAGTGACCCCGACAGCCCCGCGGAGACCCAGTACTTC,CAISDPDSPAETQYF
TRBJ2-7,TRBV28,TRBD2,-,TGTGCCAGCACCCACGCACTAGCGAAGAACTACGAGCAGTACTTC,CASTHALAKNYEQYF
TRBJ1-6,TRBV14,-,few,TGTGCCAGCAGCCAGGAATTCGGGTCACCCCTCCACTTT,CASSQEFGSPLHF
TRBJ1-1,TRBV2,-,-,TGTGCCAGCAGTTCTCATACGACGGGGAGCACTGAAGCTTTCTTT,CASSSHTTGSTEAFF
TRBJ2-2,TRBV20-1,TRBD2,few,TGCAGTGCTTCCGGGACTAGCGGGGGGAGCACCGGGGAGCTGTTTTTT,CSASGTSGGSTGELFF
TRBJ1-6,TRBV11-2,-,few,TGTGCCAGCACCGGAAACAGGGATTCACCCCTCCACTTT,CASTGNRDSPLHF
TRBJ1-5,TRBV20-1,-,-,TGCAGTGCTAGTCCGGGGTCTGGGGCCGACCAGCCCCAGCATTTT,CSASPGSGADQPQHF
TRBJ1-6,TRBV14,-,-,TGTGCCAGCAGCCAAGTGCTGGGGTCTGCACCCCTCCACTTT,CASSQVLGSAPLHF
TRBJ1-6,TRBV5-4,-,many,TGTGCCAGCAGCTTGAGCGGGGGGACTTCACCCCTCCACTTT,CASSLSGGTSPLHF
TRBJ1-2,TRBV29-1,-,-,TGCAGCGTGCCACGGGGTGGCTATGGCTACACCTTC,CSVPRGGYGYTF
TRBJ2-7,TRBV6-1,-,-,TGTGCCAGCAGTGAAGTATCAGCCTACGAGCAGTACTTC,CASSEVSAYEQYF
TRBJ2-7,TRBV2,-,-,TGTCCCAGCAGTGAAGAGTGGAACATAGCCCACGAGCAGTACTTC,CPSSEEWNIAHEQYF
TRBJ2-7,TRBV10-3,TRBD1,-,TGTGCCATCCCGGGACAGGGGACCGGGGAGCAGTACTTC,CAIPGQGTGEQYF